This TCR beta chain is drawn from a study of cytomegalovirus exposure and HLA in healthy donors. Regarding this clone: Its antigen is still unknown.

This PCR relied on a set of 60 Vbeta primers and 13 Jbeta primers. Assay: immunoSEQ multiplex PCR; the TCRdb copy retains only in-frame clones and omits some. The sample consists of more than 120,000 clones, over 65% of them appearing once. The CDR3 is 15 residues long. The V and J ends lost 4 bases and 4 bases, in that order; junction bases with no gene match: 8. CDR1 is SGDLS and CDR2 is YYNGEE in the germline V gene. Study-level findings and limits: Later, an analysis showed that TCR beta chains associated with HLA were more clonally expanded than others that were equally common.

At collection, donors were nominally healthy, but unrecorded immune exposures were probable. This receptor was taken from a male donor in good health and CMV-seronegative. The chain employs TRBV9 and TRBJ2-3, with 8 bases that match TRBD2. Material: PBMCs. CDR3 DNA: TGTGCCAGCAGCCCAAAAAGGACTAGCTCAGATACGCAGTATTTT. It encodes CASSPKRTSSDTQYF.